This TCR beta chain was captured by sequencing in a study of CD8 T cells in Susac syndrome (dated by TCRdb to the late 2010s). Some background on the complete study: Among the Susac syndrome patients who were sequenced, clinically active disease was present in five or six and clinical remission was observed in eight or nine. At blood withdrawal, Susac syndrome patients were either therapy-naive, taking corticosteroids (in some cases with IVIg as well), or taking IVIg alone. Whether CD8+ T cell activation and differentiation in Susac syndrome was antigen driven was tested using repertoire sequencing. General findings and caveats noted by the study authors: The study acknowledged that relatively few individuals were included in the TCR sequencing and HLA analysis. The CD4+ T cell repertoire of patients with Susac syndrome showed no detectable clonal expansion.

Peripheral blood CD8+ and CD4+ T cells from healthy donors, Susac syndrome patients and multiple sclerosis patients were profiled using high-throughput TCR beta sequencing. Susac syndrome patients met recently defined diagnostic criteria for definite or probable disease. CD8+ TEMRA cells were enriched by FACS, while bulk CD8+ and CD4+ T cells were purified by magnetic negative isolation. Blood was collected in EDTA tubes and processed within 24 hours, with PBMCs isolated through density gradient centrifugation. PBMCs destined for TCR sequencing were cryopreserved in liquid nitrogen and later thawed in a 37 °C water bath. A purity of at least 90% was achieved for sorted or isolated CD4+, CD8+ and CD8+ TEMRA cells. Looking up the germline V gene yields CDR1 SGHTA and CDR2 FQGTGA. From V the trimming removes 4 bases and from J it removes 3 bases, while the gene matches leave 9 bases of the junction unaccounted for. Its CDR3 holds 16 amino acids, cysteine through phenylalanine. Only the CDR3 region is kept as DNA, spanning 48 bases read in frame from base 1.

RNA was extracted with the RNeasy kit and roughly 0.45 to 1 ug was reverse transcribed using random hexamers. TCR beta CDR3 regions were amplified with the immunoSEQ multiplex PCR assay covering 54 Vbeta and 13 Jbeta segments. PCR amplification bias was corrected by using a synthetic template baseline for primer optimization and computational correction. The original pipeline was this. Reads were annotated to V, D and J genes according to IMGT and were analyzed with immunoSEQ Analyzer, with only productive sequences retained. Clonality was computed as one minus Shannon entropy normalized by log2 of the number of productive unique sequences. For each patient and control, public and private clones were evaluated among the 100 most prevalent clones. Susac-specific clones were defined as absent from healthy and MS cohorts, over a thousand published viral clones and other ImmuneACCESS disease sequences. TCRdb handled the public reads itself, with Q25 trimming in fastp and clone calling in MiXCR, and kept productive beta chains. One record per CDR3 amino acid sequence lists the most common genes and DNA. These V and J calls are TCRdb output, not the study's own analysis. In this sample the table shows 110,000 to 150,000 distinct CDR3 sequences, around 95% of which occur a single time. About 0.08% of the sample rests with the top ten.

Comment on this clonotype: What this receptor recognizes is not known. No per-base quality is available; no much larger clone lies one base away.

The sequence was obtained from a human donor with Susac syndrome. The sample comprised CD4+ T cells from PBMCs. In this chain, TRBV7-3 is recombined with TRBJ2-3, with 8 middle bases fitting TRBD2. The CDR3 reads as follows: CASSSLLAVVTDTQYF. The DNA sequence is given as TGTGCCAGCAGCTCCCTACTAGCGGTAGTGACAGATACGCAGTATTTT.